The 10 T cell receptor beta chains below all came from one sample that was sequenced in a study of T cell clonotyping in hematopoietic cell transplantation. Profiled with immunoSEQ multiplex PCR; TCRdb holds only in-frame clones, not every one. The sample holds nearly 70,000 clones, 94% seen once. Input material: peripheral blood mononuclear cells. These TCRs come from a man between 50 and 59 years old in good health. Some clones in this sample may be carry-over from other donors' samples.

The chain joins TRBV13 to TRBJ1-1; perhaps TRBD1 as D (6 bases). CDR3 size: 16 residues. V was pared by 5 bases and J by 4 bases, with 20 bases between. The V gene's germline CDR1 is PRHDT and CDR2 FYEKMQ (reference sequence). The chain's CDR3 is CASSLPGGAWITEAFF. For the CDR3, the DNA is TGTGCCAGCAGCCTCCCGGGGGGGGCTTGGATCACTGAAGCTTTCTTT.

The gene calls are TRBV5-6 and TRBJ2-7; D gene uncertain. Germline V gene sequence: CDR1 SGHDT, CDR2 YYEEEE. Trimming took off 0 bases at V and 2 bases at J, with 9 bases between the two ends. The CDR3 loop spans 14 amino acids. For the CDR3, the DNA is TGTGCCAGCAGCTTGGTTGGCAGTCCCTACGAGCAGTACTTC. This translates into CASSLVGSPYEQYF.

The chain links TRBV5-1 to TRBJ1-1; 8 bases are a match to TRBD1. The V segment lost 4 bases and the J segment 6 bases; nucleotides outside the gene matches: 2. The CDR3 covers 12 residues. Germline V gives CDR1 SGHRS, CDR2 YFSETQ. The CDR3 sequence: CASSQDRAEAFF. In nucleotides, the CDR3 is TGCGCCAGCAGCCAGGACAGGGCTGAAGCTTTCTTT.

The rearrangement uses TRBV6-6 and TRBJ1-2; the D gene is possibly TRBD1 (5 bases). Trimming shortened V by 5 bases and J by 3 bases, and 13 bases separated the two germline ends. Germline-derived CDR1 and CDR2 are MNHNY and SVGAGI (reference sequence). The CDR3 length is 14 residues. CDR3 coding DNA: TGTGCCAGCAGTCCCTTAGGGGCCGACTATGGCTACACCTTC. The encoded protein is CASSPLGADYGYTF.

CDR3 nucleotide sequence: TGTGCCAGCAGACCCGGGACAGTGGGGGCAGAGACCCAGTACTTC. Translation gives CASRPGTVGAETQYF. The chain is built from TRBV7-8 and TRBJ2-5; 7 positions agree with TRBD1. The trim removed 6 bases at V and 4 bases at J, leaving 11 bases unmatched. The CDR3 has 15 residues. Looked up from germline, CDR1 is SGHVS and CDR2 is FQNEAQ.

CDR3 bases: TGTGCCTGGAGTGAGGCGGGGGGTGAAGCTTTCTTT. Encoded protein: CAWSEAGGEAFF. V gene TRBV30 combines with J gene TRBJ1-1; D may be TRBD1 (5 bases). The V gene lost 1 base and the J gene lost 7 bases, with 10 bases spanning the gap. Germline V CDR1 and CDR2: GTSNPN, SVGIG (reference sequence). The CDR3 totals 12 residues.

The V gene is TRBV28, the J gene TRBJ2-7; 12 nucleotides align to TRBD2. The V gene's germline CDR1 is MDHEN and CDR2 SYDVKM. J lost 4 bases, V lost 9 bases, and 10 bases had no gene match. This CDR3 comprises 15 residues. CDR3 residues: CASTSPGTSGYEQYF. As DNA, the CDR3 is TGTGCCAGTACTAGTCCGGGGACTAGCGGGTACGAGCAGTACTTC.

The chain couples TRBV4-1 to TRBJ2-4; 8 bases line up with TRBD2. CDR3 length equals 17 residues. The germline CDR1 and CDR2 sequences are MGHRA and YSYEKL. With 2 bases clipped from V and 0 bases from J, the junction kept 6 bases outside the gene matches. CDR3 loop: CASSQPLAGLAKNIQYF. The CDR3 bases are TGCGCCAGCAGCCAACCCTTAGCGGGACTAGCCAAAAACATTCAGTACTTC.

This clone was counted once. This chain connects TRBV19 to TRBJ2-2; D could derive from TRBD1 or TRBD2 (6 bases each). The CDR3 spans 15 residues. V was trimmed by 7 bases and J by 5 bases, leaving 17 bases between them. Germline values: CDR1 LNHDA, CDR2 SQIVND (reference sequence). The CDR3 spells CASKAERRGTGELFF. The CDR3 DNA follows: TGTGCCAGTAAGGCGGAGCGGAGGGGGACCGGGGAGCTGTTTTTT. Full variable domain (missing parts from reference TRBV19 and TRBJ2-2): DGGITQSPKYLFRKEGQNVTLSCEQNLNHDAMYWYRQDPGQGLRLIYYSQIVNDFQKGDIAEGYSVSREKKESFPLTVTSAQKNPTAFYLCASKAERRGTGELFFGEGSRLTVL.

V gene TRBV5-6 combines with J gene TRBJ1-1; possibly TRBD1 for D (6 bases). The length of the CDR3 is 14 residues. Germline values: CDR1 SGHDT, CDR2 YYEEEE. V shed 4 bases and J shed 0 bases, with 10 bases lying between them. The DNA of the CDR3 is TGTGCCAGCAGCCCGGACAGCTTGAACACTGAAGCTTTCTTT. It is translated as CASSPDSLNTEAFF. Using reference TRBV5-6 and TRBJ1-1 for the parts outside the CDR3, the full variable domain is DAGVTQSPTHLIKTRGQQVTLRCSPKSGHDTVSWYQQALGQGPQFIFQYYEEEERQRGNFPDRFSGHQFPNYSSELNVNALLLGDSALYLCASSPDSLNTEAFFGQGTRLTVV.